Listed below are T cell receptor beta chains from one sample, sequenced in a study of cytomegalovirus exposure and HLA in healthy donors. Method: immunoSEQ multiplex PCR; TCRdb's copy keeps in-frame clones and lacks some. The profile shows 210,000 or so clones, less than 80% of them singletons. The sequencing sample was made of PBMCs. These receptors were taken from a girl aged 2-15 years in good health and CMV-seronegative. Both conserved end residues are part of each CDR3. The D gene is left open where the match is weak. Clone size is shown for a subset of rows, as once, few, many or a class of expanded clone.

d_gene	j_gene	v_gene	abundance	CDR3nt	CDR3aa
TRBD2	TRBJ2-7	TRBV15	.	TGTGCCACCAGCAGGAACCGGGGGGAGACCTACGAGCAGTACTTC	CATSRNRGETYEQYF
TRBD1	TRBJ2-5	TRBV5-8	.	TGTGCCAGCACCAACAGGGGACAAGAGACCCAGTACTTC	CASTNRGQETQYF
.	TRBJ1-4	TRBV5-1	.	TGCGCCAGCAGCTTGGGGATGGAACCAGGAGGGGAAAAACTGTTTTTT	CASSLGMEPGGEKLFF
TRBD1	TRBJ1-1	TRBV19	.	TGTGCCAGTAGTAGCGGACAGGCGATTTACACTGAAGCTTTCTTT	CASSSGQAIYTEAFF
TRBD1	TRBJ2-2	TRBV11-3	.	TGTGCCAGCAGCAGGGACAGAAACACCGGGGAGCTGTTTTTT	CASSRDRNTGELFF
TRBD1	TRBJ2-1	TRBV10-3	.	TGTGCCATCAGGGGACAGGGAATCGGCAACAATGAGCAGTTCTTC	CAIRGQGIGNNEQFF
TRBD1	TRBJ1-1	TRBV7-9	.	TGTGCCAGCAGCCTGACAGGGGGCGAAGCTTTCTTT	CASSLTGGEAFF
.	TRBJ1-2	TRBV4-1	.	TGCGCCAGCAGCCAAGCTGGCCCTAACTATGGCTACACCTTC	CASSQAGPNYGYTF
.	TRBJ2-7	TRBV10-3	.	TGTGCCATCAGTGCGACGACAGAGATCTACGAGCAGTACTTC	CAISATTEIYEQYF
.	TRBJ1-3	TRBV19	once	TGTGCCAGTAGTATCGGCGCGAGGACAGACGGAAACACCATATATTTT	CASSIGARTDGNTIYF
TRBD2	TRBJ2-1	TRBV5-4	once	TGTGCCAGCACCGGGACTAGCCTTAAGAATGAGCAGTTCTTC	CASTGTSLKNEQFF
TRBD2	TRBJ2-3	TRBV11-2	.	TGTGCCAGCAGCCCCCGGGGGGGACTAGGGACTAGCACAGATACGCAGTATTTT	CASSPRGGLGTSTDTQYF
TRBD1	TRBJ2-1	TRBV7-3	.	TGTGCCAGCAGCTCACAGGGGGCCAATGAGCAGTTCTTC	CASSSQGANEQFF
TRBD2	TRBJ2-1	TRBV7-2	.	TGTGCCAGCAGCTCTCGGGGGGGCCGTGACAATGAGCAGTTCTTC	CASSSRGGRDNEQFF
.	TRBJ1-4	TRBV25-1	.	TGTGCCAGCAGTGATTACAGACAAAATGAAAAACTGTTTTTT	CASSDYRQNEKLFF
.	TRBJ2-3	TRBV4-2	.	TGTGCCAGCAGCCAAGCTTATTTCCGCGGGCCTAGCACAGATACGCAGTATTTT	CASSQAYFRGPSTDTQYF
.	TRBJ2-3	TRBV5-1	once	TGCGCCAGCAGCTTGGGACTATTCACAGATACGCAGTATTTT	CASSLGLFTDTQYF
TRBD1	TRBJ1-1	TRBV11-2	.	TGTGCCAGCAGCTTCCACAGGGGTAACACTGAAGCTTTCTTT	CASSFHRGNTEAFF
.	TRBJ1-5	TRBV28	few	TGTGCCAGCATGATTGGCGGCAGTATCAATCAGCCCCAGCATTTT	CASMIGGSINQPQHF
.	TRBJ1-2	TRBV6-6	.	TGTGCCAGCAGAAAAGCAGACACTAACTATGGCTACACCTTC	CASRKADTNYGYTF
TRBD1	TRBJ1-1	TRBV10-3	.	TGTGCCATCGGAGGGGGCGGGAACACTGAAGCTTTCTTT	CAIGGGGNTEAFF
TRBD1	TRBJ1-3	TRBV15	.	TGTGCCACCAGCCGACAAACTACAGGGGTGCGCAACACCATATATTTT	CATSRQTTGVRNTIYF
TRBD2	TRBJ2-3	TRBV10-3	.	TGTGCCATCAGGACTAGCGGGGGTAGCACAGATACGCAGTATTTT	CAIRTSGGSTDTQYF
.	TRBJ1-4	TRBV29-1	.	TGCAGCGTTGGTCAGGGTCTCCCTGCAACTAATGAAAAACTGTTTTTT	CSVGQGLPATNEKLFF
.	TRBJ2-3	TRBV2	.	TGTGCCAGCAGTGCTTTAGCGGGCACAGATACGCAGTATTTT	CASSALAGTDTQYF
.	TRBJ2-1	TRBV27	.	TGTGCCAGCAGTTTTCTAGCTAGCAGTAATGAGCAGTTCTTC	CASSFLASSNEQFF
TRBD2	TRBJ2-5	TRBV5-1	.	TGCGCCAGCAGCCCCTCTGGCGGGGGGGTAACAGAGACCCAGTACTTC	CASSPSGGGVTETQYF